This is a list of T cell receptor beta chains from one sample in a study of identical twins. MiXCR, applied by TCRdb to the 5' RACE reads, yields one record per CDR3 protein. The profile shows 300,000 to 350,000 distinct CDR3 sequences, roughly 12% of them singletons. Separately, the same data were catalogued under a study of yellow fever vaccine responses in identical twins.

The sequencing input was CD8+ T cells sorted from blood. These receptors were collected from a woman aged 18-29 years in good health. Each CDR3 is given without its conserved first and last residue. Fields, in order: J gene, clone size, V gene, CDR3 protein. Clone size is given for some rows only: seen once, a few or many times, or a class if the clone is expanded.

TRBJ1-6 | . | TRBV27 | ASSLGQGISPLH
TRBJ2-5 | . | TRBV14 | ASSQVYRDETQY
TRBJ2-5 | once | TRBV7-9 | ASSSEMVHRETQY
TRBJ2-5 | few | TRBV6-1 | ASSPKPLVAGETQY
TRBJ2-2 | few | TRBV12-3/TRBV12-4 | ASTGASGEANTGELF
TRBJ1-4 | . | TRBV27 | ALGVFGQGVEFPNEKLF
TRBJ2-1 | few | TRBV28 | ASSFSLRTSEEQF
TRBJ2-3 | . | TRBV12-3/TRBV12-4 | ASSPEGLAGDTQY
TRBJ2-5 | few | TRBV28 | ASSVLAGVVETQY
TRBJ2-5 | . | TRBV24-1 | ATSDTTEPRETQY
TRBJ2-5 | many | TRBV3-1 | ASSQRDSETQY